The 21 T cell receptor beta chains in this list originate from one sample, sequenced in a study of OX40 agonist ivuxolimab in advanced cancers. Clones were read by immunoSEQ multiplex PCR, and TCRdb kept only the in-frame ones, dropping some. This table has 50,000 to 65,000 clones, approximately 78% appearing once. The material sequenced was CD4+ or CD8+ T cells sorted from blood, taken in a trial of the OX40 agonist ivuxolimab. Source of these receptors: an adult with an advanced solid tumor such as melanoma, head and neck, liver or kidney cancer.

The CDR3 DNA sequence: TGCGCCAGCAGCTTGGGCGACAGGATGGACACTGAAGCTTTCTTT. Its translation is CASSLGDRMDTEAFF. J is TRBJ1-1 and V is TRBV5-1; maybe TRBD1 (6 bases). The CDR3 is 15 residues long. V was pared by 0 bases and J by 3 bases, with 12 bases between. CDR1 and CDR2 (germline): SGHRS, YFSETQ.

The rearrangement uses TRBV6-6 and TRBJ2-7, with 7 bases aligning to TRBD2. The V gene end was trimmed by 6 bases and the J gene end by 4 bases; junction bases not matched to a gene: 6. There are 13 residues in the CDR3. From germline, CDR1 is MNHNY and CDR2 SVGAGI (reference sequence). The CDR3 region is CASRPSGLYEQYF. The CDR3 bases are TGTGCCAGCAGGCCTAGCGGACTTTACGAGCAGTACTTC.

The J gene is TRBJ1-2, the V gene TRBV15; D may be TRBD1 (5 bases). The CDR3 has 12 amino acids. Trimming shortened V by 8 bases and J by 7 bases, and 14 bases separated the two germline ends. Germline CDR1 is LNHNV and CDR2 is YYDKDF (reference sequence). The DNA for the CDR3 is TGTGCCACCCGCCCTAGCGGGGGTGGCTACACCTTC. Encoded protein: CATRPSGGGYTF.

This chain links TRBV2 with TRBJ1-5; maybe TRBD1 (5 bases). The CDR3 sequence is 13 residues long. The germline V and J ends were trimmed by 8 bases and 1 base, with 9 bases remaining between them. Germline CDR1 and CDR2: SNHLY and FYNNEI. The CDR3: CASHRLSNQPQHF. The CDR3 bases are TGTGCCAGCCACAGGCTCAGCAATCAGCCCCAGCATTTT. The whole variable domain, remainder taken from reference TRBV2 and TRBJ1-5, is EPEVTQTPSHQVTQMGQEVILRCVPISNHLYFYWYRQILGQKVEFLVSFYNNEISEKSEIFDDQFSVERPDGSNFTLKIRSTKLEDSAMYFCASHRLSNQPQHFGDGTRLSIL.

This sequence joins TRBV25-1 and TRBJ1-1, with unresolved D. V lost 7 bases to trimming and J lost 1 base, with 13 bases between them. The CDR3 sequence is 14 residues long. Germline V gene data show CDR1 as MGHDK and CDR2 as SYGVNS. The CDR3 sequence is CASTLAGRNTEAFF. DNA of the CDR3: TGTGCCAGCACCCTAGCGGGTCGGAACACTGAAGCTTTCTTT.

This rearrangement joins TRBV6-5 to TRBJ2-2; D is tentatively TRBD1 or TRBD2 (6 bases each). Looked up from germline, CDR1 is MNHEY and CDR2 is SVGAGI. The ends were cut back, 8 bases at V and 4 bases at J, with 17 bases in the middle. The CDR3 has 15 residues. DNA for the CDR3: TGTGCCAGCGGTCGACCCGGGGGCGGCACCGGGGAGCTGTTTTTT. This translates into CASGRPGGGTGELFF.

This clone has just a few counts. The rearrangement links TRBV2 to TRBJ1-6, with TRBD1 matching 9 bases. The CDR3 contains 14 residues. CDR1 and CDR2 from the germline V gene are SNHLY and FYNNEI. Germline trimming cut 5 bases from V and 7 bases from J; bases unmatched to any gene: 3. The CDR3 loop reads CASSRDRVNSPLHF. For the CDR3, the DNA is TGTGCCAGCAGTCGGGACAGGGTAAATTCACCCCTCCACTTT.

This clone was detected only a few times. J is TRBJ2-7 and V is TRBV5-5, with D unresolved. This CDR3 is 11 amino acids long. Trimming shortened V by 4 bases and J by 6 bases, and 8 bases separated the two germline ends. Germline CDR1 and CDR2: SGHKS and YYEKEE (reference sequence). The CDR3 DNA reads TGTGCCAGCAGCCCACTCCGCGAGCAGTACTTC. Encoded protein: CASSPLREQYF.

This clone is a singleton in its sample. This rearrangement joins TRBV6-1 to TRBJ1-2, with D uncertain. Trimming cost V 1 base and J 4 bases, with 10 bases left between them. This CDR3 spans 14 amino acids. From germline, CDR1 is MNHNS and CDR2 SASEGT. As DNA, the CDR3 is TGTGCCAGCAGTGAAGACGGCAGCCTCTATGGCTACACCTTC. It codes for CASSEDGSLYGYTF.

The chain carries TRBV18 and TRBJ2-5; no definite D call. The J call is doubtful: the DNA matches TRBJ2-7 better. Germline lookup yields CDR1 KGHSH and CDR2 LQKENI. CDR3 length equals 12 residues. The DNA for the CDR3 is TGTGCCAGCTCACCACCGGGGTACGAGCAGTACTTC. As protein: CASSPPGYEQYF.

V and J are TRBV4-2 and TRBJ2-7; D is perhaps TRBD1 (6 bases). Germline V CDR1 and CDR2: LGHNA, YNFKEQ. The CDR3 consists of 16 residues. The ends were cut back, 1 base at V and 5 bases at J, with 18 bases in the middle. The CDR3 protein is CASSQGLGQGPHEQYF. The CDR3 DNA is TGTGCCAGCAGCCAAGGGTTAGGTCAGGGGCCCCACGAGCAGTACTTC.

The gene calls are TRBV5-1 and TRBJ2-3; possibly TRBD2 for D (6 bases). Germline-derived CDR1 and CDR2 are SGHRS and YFSETQ. Trimming shortened V by 0 bases and J by 1 base, and 12 bases separated the two germline ends. The CDR3 covers 16 residues. CDR3 bases: TGCGCCAGCAGCTTGGGACTAGTGGGGGGCACAGATACGCAGTATTTT. Residues: CASSLGLVGGTDTQYF. Full variable domain (outside the CDR3, taken from reference TRBV5-1 and TRBJ2-3): KAGVTQTPRYLIKTRGQQVTLSCSPISGHRSVSWYQQTPGQGLQFLFEYFSETQRNKGNFPGRFSGRQFSNSRSEMNVSTLELGDSALYLCASSLGLVGGTDTQYFGPGTRLTVL.

The chain uses TRBV5-4 and TRBJ2-7, with TRBD2 matching over 12 bases. The CDR3 totals 14 residues. Trimming took 9 bases from V and 3 from J; bases not matched to a gene: 7. Germline CDR1 SGHNT, CDR2 YYREEE (reference sequence). CDR3 sequence: CATKRTSGDYEQYF. The CDR3 DNA follows: TGTGCCACCAAGAGGACTAGCGGGGACTACGAGCAGTACTTC.

V and J are TRBV7-8 and TRBJ1-4; unclear D gene. The V and J ends lost 0 bases and 8 bases respectively, with 13 bases between them. Germline values: CDR1 SGHVS, CDR2 FQNEAQ. The CDR3 consists of 15 residues. DNA of the CDR3: TGTGCCAGCAGCTTAGCGGGGTCGACCCAGGAAAAACTGTTTTTT. Translating it yields CASSLAGSTQEKLFF.

CDR3 coding DNA: TGTGCCAGCAACTCCCGGGACAGAGGATGGGAGCAGTACTTC. Protein sequence: CASNSRDRGWEQYF. This chain links TRBV6-5 with TRBJ2-7; 7 bases are a match to TRBD1. This CDR3 contains 14 residues. Germline CDR1 is MNHEY and CDR2 is SVGAGI. V lost 7 bases and J lost 7; bases outside the gene matches: 13.

This chain links TRBV11-3 with TRBJ2-3, with 9 bases fitting TRBD2. Germline loops: CDR1 SGHNT, CDR2 YENEEA. The CDR3 is 19 residues long. Losses at the gene ends were 4 bases for V and 6 bases for J; bases not matched to a gene: 20. CDR3 loop: CASSSPCGGATLLEDTQYF. The CDR3 DNA sequence: TGTGCCAGCAGCTCCCCATGCGGGGGGGCCACCTTGCTGGAGGATACGCAGTATTTT.

V usage is TRBV27 and J usage is TRBJ2-5; the match to TRBD2 covers 13 bases. The J segment lost 5 bases and the V segment lost 6 bases, leaving 9 bases of the junction unmatched. The CDR3 has 16 amino acids. Germline CDR1 is MNHEY and CDR2 is SMNVEV (reference sequence). CDR3 sequence (DNA): TGTGCCAGCAGCTTTCTGACTAGCGGGGGGCGGGAGACCCAGTACTTC. It codes for CASSFLTSGGRETQYF.

The V gene is TRBV6-5, the J gene TRBJ1-1; D is possibly TRBD1 (5 bases). CDR3 size: 12 residues. Looked up from germline, CDR1 is MNHEY and CDR2 is SVGAGI. The V end was cut by 3 bases, the J end by 8 bases, with 10 bases between. CDR3 amino acids: CASSYGAGEAFF. CDR3 sequence (DNA): TGTGCCAGCAGTTATGGGGCCGGGGAAGCTTTCTTT.

The chain has TRBV28 and TRBJ1-1, with D unresolved. Per the germline V gene, CDR1 is MDHEN and CDR2 is SYDVKM. CDR3 length equals 14 residues. Trimming took off 5 bases at V and 5 bases at J, with 15 bases between the two ends. The CDR3 is CASSLIRTGTEAFF. In DNA, the CDR3 is TGTGCCAGCAGTCTTATCCGTACGGGGACTGAAGCTTTCTTT.

The rearrangement uses TRBV4-2 and TRBJ2-3; 9 nucleotides agree with TRBD2. Germline loops: CDR1 LGHNA, CDR2 YNFKEQ. V dropped 6 bases and J dropped 2; count of bases not matched to a gene: 6. The CDR3 length is 15 residues. The CDR3 nucleotides read TGTGCCAGCAGGTCAAGCGGGGGGATCACAGATACGCAGTATTTT. Amino acid sequence: CASRSSGGITDTQYF.

The chain is built from TRBV13 and TRBJ2-7; perhaps TRBD2 as D (7 bases). The V gene lost 2 bases and the J gene lost 3 bases, with 14 bases spanning the gap. This CDR3 spans 15 amino acids. The germline V gene encodes CDR1 PRHDT and CDR2 FYEKMQ (reference sequence). Here the CDR3 reads CASSLRGGSFYEQYF. Here the CDR3 DNA reads TGTGCCAGCAGCTTAAGGGGGGGAAGTTTCTACGAGCAGTACTTC.